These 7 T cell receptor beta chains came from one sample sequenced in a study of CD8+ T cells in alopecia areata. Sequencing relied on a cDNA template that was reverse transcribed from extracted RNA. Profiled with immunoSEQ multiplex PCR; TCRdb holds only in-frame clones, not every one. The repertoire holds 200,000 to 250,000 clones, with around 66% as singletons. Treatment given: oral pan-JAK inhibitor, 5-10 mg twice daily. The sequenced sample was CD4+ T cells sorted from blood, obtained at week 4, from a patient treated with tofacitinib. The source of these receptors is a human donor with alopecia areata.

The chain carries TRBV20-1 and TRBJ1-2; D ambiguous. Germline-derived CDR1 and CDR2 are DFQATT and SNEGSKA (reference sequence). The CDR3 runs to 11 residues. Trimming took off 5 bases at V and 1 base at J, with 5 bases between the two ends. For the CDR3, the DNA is TGCAGTGCTGTCAGTAACTATGGCTACACCTTC. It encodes CSAVSNYGYTF.

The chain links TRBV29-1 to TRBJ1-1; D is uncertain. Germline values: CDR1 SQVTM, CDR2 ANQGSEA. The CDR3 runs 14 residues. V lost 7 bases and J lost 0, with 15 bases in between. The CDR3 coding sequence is TGCAGCGCTGGCATGGCAATTATGAACACTGAAGCTTTCTTT. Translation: CSAGMAIMNTEAFF.

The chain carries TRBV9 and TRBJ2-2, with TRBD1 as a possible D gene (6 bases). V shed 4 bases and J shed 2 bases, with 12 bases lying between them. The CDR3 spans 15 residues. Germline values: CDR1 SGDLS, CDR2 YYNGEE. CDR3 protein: CASSLQGTNTGELFF. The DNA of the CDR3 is TGTGCCAGCAGCTTACAGGGTACTAACACCGGGGAGCTGTTTTTT.

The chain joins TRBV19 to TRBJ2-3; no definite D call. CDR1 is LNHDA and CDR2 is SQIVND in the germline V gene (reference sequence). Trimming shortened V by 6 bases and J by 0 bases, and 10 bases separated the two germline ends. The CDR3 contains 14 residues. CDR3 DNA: TGTGCCAGTAGACGCACTGCTAGCACAGATACGCAGTATTTT. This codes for CASRRTASTDTQYF.

This CDR3 is CSVRQGGPQETQYF. For the CDR3, the DNA is TGCAGCGTTCGACAGGGTGGGCCTCAAGAGACCCAGTACTTC. The chain combines TRBV29-1 with TRBJ2-5; TRBD1 matches 7 bases. Germline values: CDR1 SQVTM, CDR2 ANQGSEA. Losses at the gene ends were 5 bases for V and 2 bases for J; bases not matched to a gene: 8. CDR3 length equals 14 residues.

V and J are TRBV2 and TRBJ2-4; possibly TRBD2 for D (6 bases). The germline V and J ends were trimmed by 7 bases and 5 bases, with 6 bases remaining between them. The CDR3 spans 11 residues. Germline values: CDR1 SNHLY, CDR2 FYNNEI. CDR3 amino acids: CASTGENIQYF. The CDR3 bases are TGTGCCAGCACGGGGGAAAACATTCAGTACTTC.

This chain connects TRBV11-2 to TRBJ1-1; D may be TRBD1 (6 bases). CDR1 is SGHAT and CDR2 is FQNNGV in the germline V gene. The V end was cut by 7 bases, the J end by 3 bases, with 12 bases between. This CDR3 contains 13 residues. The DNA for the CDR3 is TGTGCCAGCACCCTCGACAGGTACACTGAAGCTTTCTTT. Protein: CASTLDRYTEAFF.